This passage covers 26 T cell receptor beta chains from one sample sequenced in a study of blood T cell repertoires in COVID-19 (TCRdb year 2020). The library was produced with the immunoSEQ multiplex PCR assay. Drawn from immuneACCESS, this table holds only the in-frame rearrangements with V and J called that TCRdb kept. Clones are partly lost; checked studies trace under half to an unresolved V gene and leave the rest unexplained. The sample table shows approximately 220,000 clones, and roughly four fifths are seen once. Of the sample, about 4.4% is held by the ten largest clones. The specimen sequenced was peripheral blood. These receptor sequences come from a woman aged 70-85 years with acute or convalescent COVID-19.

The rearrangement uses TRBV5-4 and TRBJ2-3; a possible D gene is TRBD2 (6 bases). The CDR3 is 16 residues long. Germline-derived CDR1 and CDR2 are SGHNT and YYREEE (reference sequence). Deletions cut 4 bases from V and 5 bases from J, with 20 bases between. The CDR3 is CASSPVMRGSGDTQYF. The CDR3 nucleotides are TGTGCCAGCAGCCCAGTAATGCGGGGTAGTGGAGATACGCAGTATTTT.

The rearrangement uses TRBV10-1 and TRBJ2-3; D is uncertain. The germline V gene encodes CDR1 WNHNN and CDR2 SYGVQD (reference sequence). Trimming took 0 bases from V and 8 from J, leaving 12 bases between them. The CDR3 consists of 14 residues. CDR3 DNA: TGCGCCAGCAGTGAGTCGATAGCCGGAGTTACGCAGTATTTT. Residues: CASSESIAGVTQYF.

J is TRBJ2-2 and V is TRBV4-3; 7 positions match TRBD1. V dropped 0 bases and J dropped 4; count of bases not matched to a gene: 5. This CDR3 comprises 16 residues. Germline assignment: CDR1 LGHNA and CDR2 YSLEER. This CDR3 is CASSQEAGGRTGELFF. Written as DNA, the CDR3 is TGCGCCAGCAGCCAAGAAGCAGGGGGTCGCACCGGGGAGCTGTTTTTT.

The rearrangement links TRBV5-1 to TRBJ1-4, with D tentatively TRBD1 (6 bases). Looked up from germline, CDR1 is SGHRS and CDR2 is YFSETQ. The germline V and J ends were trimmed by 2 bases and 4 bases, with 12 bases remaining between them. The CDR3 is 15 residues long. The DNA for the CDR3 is TGCGCCAGCAGCTTACAGGGCACGGGTAATGAAAAACTGTTTTTT. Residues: CASSLQGTGNEKLFF.

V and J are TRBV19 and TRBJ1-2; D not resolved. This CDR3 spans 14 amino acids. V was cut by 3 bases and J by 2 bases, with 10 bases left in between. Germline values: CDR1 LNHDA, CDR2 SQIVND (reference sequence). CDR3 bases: TGTGCCAGTAGTATCACGGGGAACAACTATGGCTACACCTTC. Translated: CASSITGNNYGYTF.

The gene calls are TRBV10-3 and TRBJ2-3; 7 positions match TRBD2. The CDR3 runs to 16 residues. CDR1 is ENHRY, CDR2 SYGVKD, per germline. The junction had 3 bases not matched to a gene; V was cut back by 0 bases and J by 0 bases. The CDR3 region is CAISESSGVSTDTQYF. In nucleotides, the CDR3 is TGTGCCATCAGTGAGTCGAGCGGGGTCAGCACAGATACGCAGTATTTT.

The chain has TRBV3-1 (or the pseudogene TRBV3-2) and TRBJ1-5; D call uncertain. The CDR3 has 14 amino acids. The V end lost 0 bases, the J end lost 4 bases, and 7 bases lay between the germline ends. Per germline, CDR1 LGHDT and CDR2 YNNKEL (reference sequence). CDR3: CASSQDSGNQPQHF. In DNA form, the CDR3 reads TGTGCCAGCAGCCAAGATAGCGGGAATCAGCCCCAGCATTTT.

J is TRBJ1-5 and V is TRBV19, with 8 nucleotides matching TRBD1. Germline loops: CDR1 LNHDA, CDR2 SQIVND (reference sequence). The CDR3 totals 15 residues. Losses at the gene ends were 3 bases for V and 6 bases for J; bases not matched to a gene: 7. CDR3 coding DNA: TGTGCCAGTAGTATCGGGACAGGAGGGGCTCAGCCCCAGCATTTT. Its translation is CASSIGTGGAQPQHF.

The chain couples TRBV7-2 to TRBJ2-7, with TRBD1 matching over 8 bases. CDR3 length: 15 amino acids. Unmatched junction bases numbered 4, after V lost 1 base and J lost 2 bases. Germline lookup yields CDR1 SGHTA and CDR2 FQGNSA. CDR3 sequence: CASSLEDRAAYEQYF. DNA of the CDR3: TGTGCCAGCAGCTTAGAGGACAGGGCTGCCTACGAGCAGTACTTC.

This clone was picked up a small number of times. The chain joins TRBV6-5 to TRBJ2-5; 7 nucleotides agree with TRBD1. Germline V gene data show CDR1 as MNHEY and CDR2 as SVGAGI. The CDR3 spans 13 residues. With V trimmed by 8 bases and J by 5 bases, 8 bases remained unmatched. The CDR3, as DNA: TGTGCCAGCGCGAGGGGGCGCGGGGAGACCCAGTACTTC. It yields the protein CASARGRGETQYF.

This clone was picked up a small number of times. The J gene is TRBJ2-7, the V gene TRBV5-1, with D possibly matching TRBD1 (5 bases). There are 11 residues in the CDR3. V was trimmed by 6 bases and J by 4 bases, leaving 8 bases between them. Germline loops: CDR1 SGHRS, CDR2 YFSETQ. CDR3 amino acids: CASKGEYEQYF. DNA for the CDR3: TGCGCCAGCAAAGGGGAATACGAGCAGTACTTC. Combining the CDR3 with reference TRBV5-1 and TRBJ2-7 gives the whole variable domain KAGVTQTPRYLIKTRGQQVTLSCSPISGHRSVSWYQQTPGQGLQFLFEYFSETQRNKGNFPGRFSGRQFSNSRSEMNVSTLELGDSALYLCASKGEYEQYFGPGTRLTVT.

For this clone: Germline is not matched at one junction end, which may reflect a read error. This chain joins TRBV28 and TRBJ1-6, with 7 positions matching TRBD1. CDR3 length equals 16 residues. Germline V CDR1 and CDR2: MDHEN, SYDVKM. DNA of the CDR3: TGTGCCAGCCGTTTCGACAGACAGGGTCGCTCGGGGGCCCTCCACTTT. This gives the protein CASRFDRQGRSGALHF.

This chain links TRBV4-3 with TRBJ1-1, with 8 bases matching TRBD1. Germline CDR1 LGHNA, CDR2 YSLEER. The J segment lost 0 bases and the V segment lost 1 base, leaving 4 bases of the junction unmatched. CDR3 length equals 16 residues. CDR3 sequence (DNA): TGCGCCAGCAGCCAAGCTACAGGGGGTTTGAACACTGAAGCTTTCTTT. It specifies CASSQATGGLNTEAFF.

The CDR3 DNA reads TGTGCCAGCAGCTTTGGGCTAGGGACAGCGCTCTATAGCAATCAGCCCCAGCATTTT. This encodes CASSFGLGTALYSNQPQHF. The chain recombines TRBV7-2 with TRBJ1-5, with 7 bases aligning to TRBD1. The CDR3 loop spans 19 amino acids. CDR1 and CDR2 (germline): SGHTA, FQGNSA. V trimming: 3 bases; J trimming: 0 bases; junction bases outside the gene matches: 14.

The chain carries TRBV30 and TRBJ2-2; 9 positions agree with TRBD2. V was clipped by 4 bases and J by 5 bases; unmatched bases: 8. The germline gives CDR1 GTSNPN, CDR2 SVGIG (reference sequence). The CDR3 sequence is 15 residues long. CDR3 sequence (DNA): TGTGCCTGGATCCTTAGCGGGGGCCTAACCGGGGAGCTGTTTTTT. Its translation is CAWILSGGLTGELFF.

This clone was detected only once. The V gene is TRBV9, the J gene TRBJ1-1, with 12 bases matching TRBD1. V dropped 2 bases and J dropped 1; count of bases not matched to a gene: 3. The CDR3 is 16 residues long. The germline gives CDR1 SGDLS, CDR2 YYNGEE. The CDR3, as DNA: TGTGCCAGCAGCGTGGGACAGGGGGCCGGGAACACTGAAGCTTTCTTT. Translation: CASSVGQGAGNTEAFF. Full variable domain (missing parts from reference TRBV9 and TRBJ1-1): DSGVTQTPKHLITATGQRVTLRCSPRSGDLSVYWYQQSLDQGLQFLIQYYNGEERAKGNILERFSAQQFPDLHSELNLSSLELGDSALYFCASSVGQGAGNTEAFFGQGTRLTVV.

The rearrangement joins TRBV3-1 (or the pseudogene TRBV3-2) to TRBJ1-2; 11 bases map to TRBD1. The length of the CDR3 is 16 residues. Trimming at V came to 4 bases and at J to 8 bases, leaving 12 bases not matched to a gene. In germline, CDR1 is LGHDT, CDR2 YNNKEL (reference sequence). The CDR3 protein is CASSPTRDRGLIGYTF. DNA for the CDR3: TGTGCCAGCAGCCCGACCAGGGACAGGGGGTTGATAGGCTACACCTTC.

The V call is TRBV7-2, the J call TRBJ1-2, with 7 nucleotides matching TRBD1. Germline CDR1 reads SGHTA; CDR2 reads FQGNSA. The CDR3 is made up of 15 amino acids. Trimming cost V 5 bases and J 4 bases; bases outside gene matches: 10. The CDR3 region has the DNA TGTGCCAGCAGCCTATCGGGACAGCGGGCCTATGGCTACACCTTC. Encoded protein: CASSLSGQRAYGYTF. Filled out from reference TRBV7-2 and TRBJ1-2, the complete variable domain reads GAGVSQSPSNKVTEKGKDVELRCDPISGHTALYWYRQSLGQGLEFLIYFQGNSAPDKSGLPSDRFSAERTGGSVSTLTIQRTQQEDSAVYLCASSLSGQRAYGYTFGSGTRLTVV.

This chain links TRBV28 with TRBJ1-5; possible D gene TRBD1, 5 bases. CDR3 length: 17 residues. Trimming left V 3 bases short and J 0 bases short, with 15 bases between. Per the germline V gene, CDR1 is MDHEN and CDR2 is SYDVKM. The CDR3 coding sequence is TGTGCCAGCAGTTTCCTCCCGACAGTGAATAGCAATCAGCCCCAGCATTTT. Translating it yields CASSFLPTVNSNQPQHF.

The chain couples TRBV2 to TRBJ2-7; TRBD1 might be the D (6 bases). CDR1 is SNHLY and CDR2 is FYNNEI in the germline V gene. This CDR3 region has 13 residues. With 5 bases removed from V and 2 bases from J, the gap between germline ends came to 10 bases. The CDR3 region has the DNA TGTGCCAGCAGTAAGGACAGTACCTACGAGCAGTACTTC. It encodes CASSKDSTYEQYF. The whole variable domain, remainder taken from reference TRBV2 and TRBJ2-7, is EPEVTQTPSHQVTQMGQEVILRCVPISNHLYFYWYRQILGQKVEFLVSFYNNEISEKSEIFDDQFSVERPDGSNFTLKIRSTKLEDSAMYFCASSKDSTYEQYFGPGTRLTVT.

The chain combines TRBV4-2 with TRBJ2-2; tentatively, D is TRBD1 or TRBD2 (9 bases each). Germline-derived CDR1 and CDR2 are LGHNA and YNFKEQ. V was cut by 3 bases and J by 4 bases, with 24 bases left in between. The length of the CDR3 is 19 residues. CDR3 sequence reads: CASSHTGTGSSGGTGELFF. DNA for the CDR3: TGTGCCAGCAGCCATACCGGGACAGGGAGTAGCGGGGGCACCGGGGAGCTGTTTTTT.

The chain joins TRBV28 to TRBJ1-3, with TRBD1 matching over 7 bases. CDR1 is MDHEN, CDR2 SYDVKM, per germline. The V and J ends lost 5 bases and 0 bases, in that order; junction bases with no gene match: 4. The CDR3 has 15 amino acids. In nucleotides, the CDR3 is TGTGCCAGCAGTGGAGCAGGGGGCTCTGGAAACACCATATATTTT. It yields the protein CASSGAGGSGNTIYF. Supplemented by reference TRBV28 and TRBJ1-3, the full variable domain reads DVKVTQSSRYLVKRTGEKVFLECVQDMDHENMFWYRQDPGLGLRLIYFSYDVKMKEKGDIPEGYSVSREKKERFSLILESASTNQTSMYLCASSGAGGSGNTIYFGEGSWLTVV.

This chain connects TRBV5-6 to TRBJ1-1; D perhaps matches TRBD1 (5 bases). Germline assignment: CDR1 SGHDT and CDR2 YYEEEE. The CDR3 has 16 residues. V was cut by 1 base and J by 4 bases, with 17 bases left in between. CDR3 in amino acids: CASSLRSGLYGTEAFF. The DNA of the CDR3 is TGTGCCAGCAGCTTGCGGTCAGGGCTGTATGGCACTGAAGCTTTCTTT.

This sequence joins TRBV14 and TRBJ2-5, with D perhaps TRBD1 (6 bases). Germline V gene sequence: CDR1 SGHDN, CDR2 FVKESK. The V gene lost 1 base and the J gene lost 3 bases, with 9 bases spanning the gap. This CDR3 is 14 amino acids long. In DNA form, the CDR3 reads TGTGCCAGCAGCCAAGTAAACAGGGAAGAGACCCAGTACTTC. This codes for CASSQVNREETQYF.

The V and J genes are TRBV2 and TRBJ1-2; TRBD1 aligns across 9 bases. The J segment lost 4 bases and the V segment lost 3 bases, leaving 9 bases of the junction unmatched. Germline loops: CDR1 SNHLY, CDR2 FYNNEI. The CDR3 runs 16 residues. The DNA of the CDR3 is TGTGCCAGCAGTGATTCCTACAGGGGGCGCAGCTATGGCTACACCTTC. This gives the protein CASSDSYRGRSYGYTF.

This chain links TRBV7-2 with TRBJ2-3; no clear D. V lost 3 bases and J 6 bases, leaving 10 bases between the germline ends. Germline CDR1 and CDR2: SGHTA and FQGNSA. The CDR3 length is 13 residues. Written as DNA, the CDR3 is TGTGCCAGCAGCTTCAATCAGGTGGATACGCAGTATTTT. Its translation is CASSFNQVDTQYF.